These T cell receptor beta chains were read from a single sample in a study of blood T cell repertoires in COVID-19. Only in-frame clones appear in the TCRdb table, and some are missing; sequencing was by immunoSEQ multiplex PCR. The repertoire holds about 39,000 clones, around 76% seen once, with approximately 9% in the top ten. Source material: peripheral blood. The receptors were gathered from a man in his sixties or seventies with active or convalescent COVID-19. Both conserved end residues are trimmed from each CDR3. Clone sizes are given selectively: once, few, many, or a class where the clone is expanded.

V gene,clone size,CDR3 length,J gene,CDR3 protein
TRBV7-6,NA,11,TRBJ2-5,ASSLGTEETQY
TRBV19,NA,12,TRBJ1-1,ASSIQGGNTEAF
TRBV2,NA,12,TRBJ2-5,ASSVGLAPETQY
TRBV7-7,NA,13,TRBJ2-1,ASSLAGGAHNEQF
TRBV20-1,NA,7,TRBJ2-1,SVRNEQF
TRBV3-1/TRBV3-2,once,12,TRBJ2-1,ASSQPGLGNEQF
TRBV10-1,NA,11,TRBJ2-3,ASRDRHTDTQY
TRBV5-4,few,12,TRBJ1-1,ASSLTGGNTEAF
TRBV6-1,NA,11,TRBJ1-4,ASSDRGGEKLF
TRBV7-9,NA,11,TRBJ2-1,ATEAGERNEQF
TRBV6-1,once,12,TRBJ2-5,ASSELQRGKTQY
TRBV24-1,NA,17,TRBJ2-3,ATSDSGVGGPRLTDTQY
TRBV2,NA,11,TRBJ2-3,ASSRLVTDTQY
TRBV10-1,once,13,TRBJ2-1,ASSEPSGGRNEQF
TRBV5-1,NA,15,TRBJ1-6,ASSSVPQGRSNSPLH
TRBV12-5,NA,14,TRBJ2-3,ASGSQRGGGRDTQY
TRBV6-5,NA,12,TRBJ1-5,AIHDRVDSQPQH
TRBV3-1/TRBV3-2,NA,20,TRBJ1-2,ASSQGLGGPENKQGPFLAST
TRBV7-2,NA,12,TRBJ1-4,ASRPSATNEKLF
TRBV2,NA,13,TRBJ2-5,ASSERGTGVETQY
TRBV7-9,NA,11,TRBJ2-3,ASLAGSTDTQY
TRBV7-2,NA,12,TRBJ1-5,ASSLGQGDQPQH